The clone carrying this TCR beta chain was counted many times. Its antigen remains unknown. The CDR3 is 15 amino acids. The trim removed 4 bases at V and 7 bases at J, leaving 7 bases unmatched. CDR1 and CDR2 (germline): MNHEY, SMNVEV (reference sequence). This specimen belongs to a study of T-cell reconstitution after alpha-beta-depleted transplantation in children. Molecular barcoding with unique molecular identifiers was used for the TCRbeta library. Using its own MiXCR run on the PCR reads, TCRdb lists one record per CDR3 protein. The table lists roughly 32,000 distinct CDR3 sequences, under 6.5% of them singletons, with roughly 30% in the top ten. General study findings and limits: It was surviving recipient T cells and thymic progenitors that gave some patients high TCRbeta diversity at day 60. Fresh T-cell production supplied most of the T-cell counts and diversity seen one year after transplant. Expanded graft clones, several hundred of them, were reportedly the source of alpha-beta T cells about two months after transplant.

The TCR originated in a child younger than two who had a stem cell transplant for acute myeloid leukemia, so the T cells may come from the graft donor. This chain connects TRBV27 to TRBJ2-7, with 13 bases identical to TRBD2. Sequences were derived from peripheral blood, sampled 60 days after TCRalphabeta/CD19-depleted stem cell transplant. CDR3 protein: CASSYGLAGVGEQYF. CDR3 nucleotides: TGTGCCAGCAGTTACGGACTAGCGGGAGTGGGGGAGCAGTACTTC.